Listed here are 18 T cell receptor beta chains from one sample, sequenced in a study of molecular identifiers for immune sequencing clone quantification. TCRdb reprocessed the PCR reads with MiXCR, giving one entry per CDR3 protein. Among about half a million distinct CDR3 sequences, 20% to 25% were seen once, and the ten largest hold more than 0.8%. The sequenced sample was naive CD8+ T cells from blood, with Jurkat cell RNA spiked in. Subset meaning: FACS-sorted CD8+CD4-CCR7+CD45RA+ naive T cells. These receptors came from a human donor in good health. Some libraries in this study had Jurkat cell RNA spiked in.

This clonotype was counted a few times. The chain combines TRBV12-3 or TRBV12-4 with TRBJ1-5; no firm D call. With 6 bases removed from V and 9 bases from J, the gap between germline ends came to 21 bases. The length of the CDR3 is 15 residues. This CDR3 is CASRSEEGLGRPQHF. As DNA, the CDR3 is TGTGCCAGCAGGTCAGAGGAGGGTCTAGGTCGGCCCCAGCATTTT.

This clonotype was observed a handful of times. The chain joins TRBV7-9 to TRBJ2-7; 8 bases agree with TRBD1. The DNA end is a closer match to TRBJ2-1, so the J assignment may be wrong. The CDR3 totals 15 residues. In germline, CDR1 is SEHNR, CDR2 FQNEAQ (reference sequence). In DNA, the CDR3 is TGTGCCAGCAGCTTAGAGACAGGGGTGATATGCGAGCAGTTCTTC. It translates to CASSLETGVICEQFF.

This clonotype was observed at least ten times. V and J are TRBV5-1 and TRBJ1-3; D remains unclear. Between the trimmed V and J ends, which lost 3 bases and 0 bases, there was a span of 7 bases. Germline CDR1 reads SGHRS; CDR2 reads YFSETQ. The CDR3 contains 14 residues. The CDR3 loop is CASSWTDSGNTIYF. CDR3 DNA sequence: TGCGCCAGCAGCTGGACGGACTCTGGAAACACCATATATTTT.

This clonotype has just a few counts. The CDR3, as DNA: TGCAGCGTTGAAGAGGGACTAGCGTCCTACAATGAGCAGTTCTTC. Translating it yields CSVEEGLASYNEQFF. The chain has TRBV29-1 and TRBJ2-1; TRBD2 agrees at 10 bases. The V gene end was trimmed by 0 bases and the J gene end by 1 base; junction bases not matched to a gene: 0. The V gene's germline CDR1 is SQVTM and CDR2 ANQGSEA. The CDR3 runs to 15 residues.

This rearrangement joins TRBV20-1 to TRBJ2-1; TRBD2 matches at 8 bases. The J segment lost 8 bases and the V segment lost 4 bases, leaving 7 bases of the junction unmatched. The CDR3 length is 13 residues. Germline V gene sequence: CDR1 DFQATT, CDR2 SNEGSKA (reference sequence). CDR3 sequence: CSAIREGLYEQFF. As DNA, the CDR3 is TGCAGTGCTATCCGGGAGGGCCTCTATGAGCAGTTCTTC.

Turning to this clonotype: Since the CDR3 does not end with the conserved phenylalanine or tryptophan, this likely comes from a read error. This chain uses TRBV6-2 or TRBV6-3 with TRBJ2-2; the match to TRBD2 covers 8 bases. J gave up 6 bases and V 4 bases, and 10 bases lay outside the gene matches. Germline CDR1 is MNHEY and CDR2 is SVGEGT. CDR3 length equals 16 residues. The CDR3 sequence is CASSSGLAEGPGELFS. Written as DNA, the CDR3 is TGTGCCAGCAGTTCCGGACTAGCAGAGGGGCCCGGGGAGCTGTTTTCT.

This chain joins TRBV4-1 and TRBJ1-1; a possible D gene is TRBD1 (6 bases). Germline CDR1 MGHRA, CDR2 YSYEKL. The ends were cut back, 2 bases at V and 6 bases at J, with 13 bases in the middle. The CDR3 is 14 amino acids. CDR3 protein: CASSQRTVGPEAFF. The CDR3 bases are TGCGCCAGCAGCCAAAGGACAGTCGGGCCTGAAGCTTTCTTT.

This clonotype was seen repeatedly, ten times or more. The junction departs from germline at one end; a sequencing error may be responsible. This chain connects TRBV5-4 to TRBJ2-5; 7 nucleotides match TRBD1. Germline V CDR1 and CDR2: SGHNT, YYREEE (reference sequence). There are 17 residues in the CDR3. CDR3 in amino acids: CASSSPGQRIFQDTQYF. CDR3 coding DNA: TGTGCCAGCAGCTCACCGGGACAGCGTATATTTCAAGATACCCAGTACTTC.

This clonotype has only a few counts. The chain employs TRBV7-6 and TRBJ1-4; 7 bases are a match to TRBD1. From germline, CDR1 is SGHVS and CDR2 FNYEAQ. This CDR3 is built from 15 residues. V was clipped by 5 bases and J by 8 bases; unmatched bases: 11. This chain's CDR3 is CASSPRQGGMEKLFF. The CDR3 bases are TGTGCCAGCAGCCCCCGGCAGGGGGGGATGGAAAAACTGTTTTTT.

In this sample, this clonotype turned up a few times. CDR3 in DNA: TGTGCCACCAGTGATTACGGTTACGAGCAGTACTTC. It is translated as CATSDYGYEQYF. The chain recombines TRBV24-1 with TRBJ2-7; D ambiguous. Trimming left V 2 bases short and J 4 bases short, with 5 bases between. The CDR3 is 12 amino acids. Germline CDR1 KGHDR, CDR2 SFDVKD.

This clonotype was counted at least ten times. This chain uses TRBV29-1 with TRBJ1-2; 8 nucleotides line up with TRBD1. Germline loops: CDR1 SQVTM, CDR2 ANQGSEA. J lost 2 bases, V lost 7 bases, and 9 bases had no gene match. The CDR3 covers 14 residues. CDR3 nucleotides: TGCAGCGCCCACCCGGACAGGGACAACTATGGCTACACCTTC. Translated: CSAHPDRDNYGYTF.

Concerning this clonotype itself: Sequence at one end of the junction differs from germline and may be a read error. The chain joins TRBV14 to TRBJ2-7; tentative D call: TRBD1 (5 bases). CDR3 size: 15 residues. Germline V CDR1 and CDR2: SGHDN, FVKESK. The CDR3 protein is CASSQEVGARNEQHF. The DNA for the CDR3 is TGTGCCAGCAGCCAAGAGGTAGGGGCGCGCAACGAGCAGCACTTC.

The V and J genes are TRBV30 and TRBJ1-1; a weak D match, TRBD1 (6 bases). This CDR3 spans 16 amino acids. Germline loops: CDR1 GTSNPN, CDR2 SVGIG (reference sequence). V was clipped by 0 bases and J by 1 base, with 15 bases between them. The CDR3 DNA reads TGTGCCTGGAGTGTCCGGGGGGCAATGGGGAACACTGAAGCTTTCTTT. Its translation is CAWSVRGAMGNTEAFF.

In this sample, this clonotype turned up many times. The chain links TRBV24-1 to TRBJ2-3, with 7 bases lining up with TRBD1. The CDR3 is 16 amino acids. Germline V CDR1 and CDR2: KGHDR, SFDVKD. The J segment lost 2 bases and the V segment lost 2 bases, leaving 6 bases of the junction unmatched. CDR3 DNA: TGTGCCACCAGTGATTCCGAGGGGGCCTACACAGATACGCAGTATTTT. Encoded protein: CATSDSEGAYTDTQYF.

The CDR3 DNA reads TGTGCCAGCAGCCCCGGGGTGGCAGAGACCCAGTACTTC. Residues: CASSPGVAETQYF. The chain employs TRBV4-2 and TRBJ2-5; D might be TRBD2 (5 bases). CDR1 LGHNA and CDR2 YNFKEQ come from the germline V gene. This CDR3 spans 13 amino acids. Trimming removed 4 bases from V and 4 bases from J, with 10 bases in between.

Points on this clonotype: Since a much larger clone is just one base distant, this may be a read error. The rearrangement links TRBV30 to TRBJ2-1; D gene unclear. V shed 5 bases and J shed 0 bases, with 8 bases lying between them. From germline, CDR1 is GTSNPN and CDR2 SVGIG (reference sequence). The CDR3 spans 13 residues. The CDR3 is CAWGVSSYNEQFF. The CDR3 nucleotides are TGTGCCTGGGGCGTGAGCTCCTACAATGAGCAGTTCTTC.

V usage is TRBV7-9 and J usage is TRBJ2-1, with D perhaps matching TRBD2 (6 bases). In germline, CDR1 is SEHNR, CDR2 FQNEAQ (reference sequence). The CDR3 spans 16 residues. V was shortened by 1 base and J by 0 bases, with 10 bases between the two germline ends. The CDR3 here is CASSLGSRGSYNEQFF. The CDR3 nucleotides are TGTGCCAGCAGCTTAGGTTCGCGGGGCTCCTACAATGAGCAGTTCTTC.

This clonotype was observed many times. This chain links TRBV6-6 with TRBJ1-5, with TRBD1 matching 8 bases. V lost 8 bases and J lost 0; bases outside the gene matches: 12. The CDR3 totals 17 residues. Germline-derived CDR1 and CDR2 are MNHNY and SVGAGI (reference sequence). The CDR3 DNA follows: TGTGCCAGCGGGACAGGAGCTATGGAATTTAGCAATCAGCCCCAGCATTTT. Translating it yields CASGTGAMEFSNQPQHF.